This TCR beta chain was observed in a study of blood T cell repertoires in COVID-19. Study at large: Samples taken during acute and convalescent COVID-19 were collected in the United States, Italy and Spain. T cells, B-cell-depleted T cells, or PBMCs provided the cDNA or gDNA that served as material.

The CDR3 consists of 13 residues. Trimming pared 2 bases from V and 0 bases from J, leaving 4 bases between. Per germline, CDR1 SGHTA and CDR2 FQGNSA. Authors' analysis steps: Amplification of reference gene primers provided the estimated nucleated cell counts. Produced via immunoSEQ multiplex PCR; TCRdb's table is partial and in-frame only. That table furnishes V, J and clone size, whereas the DNA furnished D and trimming. This table holds 35,000 to 50,000 clones, roughly 87% found once. The specimen sequenced was peripheral blood. The TCR originated in a man aged 70-80 years with active COVID-19. The chain carries TRBV7-2 and TRBJ1-2, with D unclear. The CDR3 region is CASSLPSNYGYTF. Written as DNA, the CDR3 is TGTGCCAGCAGCTTACCGTCTAACTATGGCTACACCTTC.